A selection of T cell receptor beta chains follows, all from one sample in a study of CXCR3-negative and CXCR3-positive naive CD8 T cells. No DNA is given; TCRdb re-called the 5' RACE reads and lists each CDR3 protein once. Listed are over 45,000 distinct CDR3 sequences; 0.42% falls within the top ten. Sequencing used naive CXCR3- CD8+ T cells from blood. These receptor sequences come from a human donor in good health. Some clones in this sample may be carry-over from other donors' samples. CDR3s include the opening cysteine and the closing phenylalanine or tryptophan. The order of the fields is J gene, clone size, V gene, CDR3 protein. Not every row has a clone size; where given, it reads once, few, many or a size class.

>TRBJ2-7|NA|TRBV6-5
CASSYALSYEQYF
>TRBJ2-5|NA|TRBV28
CASRSSGLQETQYF
>TRBJ2-7|NA|TRBV29-1
CSVDPSGASYEQYF
>TRBJ2-5|NA|TRBV12-3/TRBV12-4
CASSWLGTQETQYF
>TRBJ2-1|NA|TRBV7-7
CASSLNPAGDERFF
>TRBJ2-1|NA|TRBV5-1
CASSSGGEYNEQFF
>TRBJ1-1|NA|TRBV6-4
CASSASTGNTEAFF
>TRBJ2-3|NA|TRBV24-1
CATSETPSPDTQYF
>TRBJ2-1|NA|TRBV7-6
CASSPANEQFF
>TRBJ2-2|NA|TRBV28
CASTGTNTGELFF
>TRBJ2-3|NA|TRBV7-8
CASSPRDGTTDTQYF
>TRBJ1-2|NA|TRBV29-1
CSQRRQGHYGYTF
>TRBJ2-5|NA|TRBV6-2/TRBV6-3
CASSYSMRLEVETQYF
>TRBJ1-2|NA|TRBV20-1
CSARDSDSIYGYTF
>TRBJ2-1|NA|TRBV5-1
CASSEGAGYDEQFF
>TRBJ2-7|NA|TRBV4-1
CASSHQGQGTYEQYF
>TRBJ2-5|NA|TRBV20-1
CSARDVRDLQETQYF
>TRBJ2-1|NA|TRBV5-1
CASSLEISEQFF
>TRBJ2-5|NA|TRBV2
CASRGLAGETQYF
>TRBJ2-3|NA|TRBV7-9
CASSSVPAGGPDTQYF
>TRBJ1-3|NA|TRBV20-1
CSALDRSGNTIYF
>TRBJ2-2|NA|TRBV29-1
CSVESPRGTGELFF
>TRBJ2-1|NA|TRBV6-2/TRBV6-3
CASSSWGGQTYNKQFF
>TRBJ1-1|NA|TRBV7-8
CASSPGTGEAFF
>TRBJ2-1|NA|TRBV12-3/TRBV12-4
CASRLGFEQFF
>TRBJ2-3|NA|TRBV7-2
CASSTGRLAGVRDTDTQYF
>TRBJ2-7|NA|TRBV19
CASSLASGGRTSYEQYF
>TRBJ2-5|NA|TRBV6-2/TRBV6-3
CASSSGLAGGNYQETQYF
>TRBJ2-5|NA|TRBV28
CASSQGEQETQYF
>TRBJ2-7|NA|TRBV14
CASSHTGLGAYEQYF
>TRBJ2-6|NA|TRBV20-1
CSADTTGGPGANVLTF
>TRBJ2-2|NA|TRBV20-1
CSARDTHTGELFF
>TRBJ2-7|NA|TRBV6-1
CASSPAGAYEQYF
>TRBJ2-3|NA|TRBV6-6
CATTFPLTDTQYF
>TRBJ1-1|NA|TRBV12-3/TRBV12-4
CASSLSGTGWDTEAFF
>TRBJ2-3|NA|TRBV28
CASSLLAGSTDTQYF
>TRBJ2-7|NA|TRBV7-9
CASRDETSWNEQYF
>TRBJ2-5|NA|TRBV29-1
CSVEDPLAGETQYF
>TRBJ2-7|NA|TRBV7-9
CASSLNTGGISYEQYF
>TRBJ1-2|NA|TRBV12-3/TRBV12-4
CASTPRTGIYGYTF
>TRBJ2-7|NA|TRBV29-1
CSVEAGGTYEQYF
>TRBJ2-5|NA|TRBV5-5
CASRVTDRGPIRETQYF
>TRBJ2-7|NA|TRBV19
CASSIGSAGYEQYF
>TRBJ1-1|NA|TRBV28
CASRSTGNTEAFF
>TRBJ2-5|NA|TRBV12-3/TRBV12-4
CASSPYGQAPRETQYF
>TRBJ1-3|NA|TRBV4-2
CASSHPPAGEGAGDTIYF
>TRBJ2-1|NA|TRBV6-5
CASSSFTGPENNEQFF
>TRBJ2-3|NA|TRBV7-2
CASGLGRTSVDTQYF
>TRBJ2-5|NA|TRBV2
CASSVSGGPQETQYF
>TRBJ1-1|NA|TRBV19
CASSIVVNTEAFF
>TRBJ2-7|NA|TRBV20-1
CSADPGTGVYEQYF
>TRBJ2-3|NA|TRBV29-1
CSLDEVGTDTQYF
>TRBJ2-5|NA|TRBV20-1
CSATQDWTQYF
>TRBJ2-1|NA|TRBV7-2
CASSLQGNEQFF
>TRBJ2-5|NA|TRBV7-3
CASSFGTGGLETQYF
>TRBJ1-1|NA|TRBV9
CASSSWGGQNTEAFF
>TRBJ2-7|NA|TRBV20-1
CSARLQDRSYEQYF
>TRBJ1-2|NA|TRBV5-1
CASSTLANYGYTF
>TRBJ2-7|NA|TRBV4-1
CASSLEAQGAYEQYF
>TRBJ2-5|medium-sized|TRBV10-3
CAISESVGLAEETQYF